This T cell receptor (beta chain) was retrieved from a study of CD8 T cells in Susac syndrome. Peripheral blood CD8+ and CD4+ T cells were profiled by TCR beta sequencing. Negative isolation yielded the CD8+ and CD4+ T cells, while FACS enriched the TEMRA cells. Random hexamers primed reverse transcription of about 0.5 to 1 ug RNA. Multiplex PCR with immunoSEQ amplified the TCR beta CDR3 across 54 Vbeta and 13 Jbeta. MiXCR, applied by TCRdb to the immunoSEQ multiplex PCR reads, yields one record per CDR3 protein. Here the sample spans 120,000 or so distinct CDR3 sequences, around 94% being singletons. Germline assignment: CDR1 SGHRS and CDR2 YFSETQ. V shed 0 bases, J shed 3 bases, and the junction held 9 bases outside the gene matches. This CDR3 spans 16 amino acids.

The chain uses TRBV5-1 and TRBJ2-7; 7 bases are a match to TRBD1. This TCR was sampled from a human donor with Susac syndrome. The sequencing input was CD8+ T cells from PBMCs. The CDR3 nucleotides read TGCGCCAGCAGCTTGGGTGACAGGGAAGGGTTCTACGAGCAGTACTTC. It encodes CASSLGDREGFYEQYF.